These T cell receptor beta chains were read from a single sample in a study of graft-versus-host responses after intestinal transplantation. TCRdb keeps only in-frame clones here, not all; method: immunoSEQ multiplex PCR. The data show 55,000 to 85,000 clones, approximately 88% seen once. No antigen is known for these receptors. Specimen: unstimulated CD8+ T cells sorted from spleen or lymph node cells, collected before intestinal transplant. These receptors all come from a human donor who received an intestinal transplant. Each CDR3 is given with its conserved first and last residue.

v_gene: TRBV29-1
CDR3aa: CSVESKGQRNSPLHF

v_gene: TRBV6-5
CDR3aa: CASRSGQIYEQYF

v_gene: TRBV9
CDR3aa: CASSVSGISYNEQFF

v_gene: TRBV9
CDR3aa: CASSVAGGPPYEQYF

v_gene: TRBV2
CDR3aa: CASSERREGPLHEQYF

v_gene: TRBV27
CDR3aa: CASRSGGNEKLFF

v_gene: TRBV6-5
CDR3aa: CASSYLGEVSYNEQFF

v_gene: TRBV11-2
CDR3aa: CASSLGFDRGTDNYGYTF

v_gene: TRBV6-6
CDR3aa: CASSDTTGGDQPQHF

v_gene: TRBV9
CDR3aa: CASSSRDRATTGELFF

v_gene: TRBV2
CDR3aa: CASSDSPTNEKLFF

v_gene: TRBV27
CDR3aa: CASSLRPPDRGPSYEQYF

v_gene: TRBV10-3
CDR3aa: CAISSPDRGETQYF

v_gene: TRBV28
CDR3aa: CASSSPSGGLDTDTQYF

v_gene: TRBV14
CDR3aa: CASSQVRTGAGELFF

v_gene: TRBV9
CDR3aa: CASSVGLGGQETQYF

v_gene: TRBV10-3
CDR3aa: CAISESANRGNSPLHF

v_gene: TRBV28
CDR3aa: CASRGLAGASGANVLTF

v_gene: TRBV19
CDR3aa: CASSPQGTGPHEQYF

v_gene: TRBV11-2
CDR3aa: CASSFGTGTYEQYF

v_gene: TRBV7-9
CDR3aa: CASSQGGNEQYF

v_gene: TRBV10-2
CDR3aa: CASSEAAGGVEPQHF

v_gene: TRBV9
CDR3aa: CASSVGLAGEGEQFF

v_gene: TRBV10-3
CDR3aa: CAISEGLAGYEQYF

v_gene: TRBV7-6
CDR3aa: CASSSGRNGAYEQYF

v_gene: TRBV6-4
CDR3aa: CASSEGPTDAYNEQFF

v_gene: TRBV19
CDR3aa: CASSIGGGSDTQYF

v_gene: TRBV4-1
CDR3aa: CASSQGAAGIYSNQPQHF

v_gene: TRBV5-4
CDR3aa: CASSLANEQFF

v_gene: TRBV28
CDR3aa: CASSLAQGYNQPQHF

v_gene: TRBV7-3
CDR3aa: CASSSGTGFYNEQFF

v_gene: TRBV28
CDR3aa: CASSPNPGQAYLPEAFF

v_gene: TRBV10-3
CDR3aa: CAISESMRTVGIQETQYF

v_gene: TRBV28
CDR3aa: CASSLLFTGGDQPQHF

v_gene: TRBV6-6
CDR3aa: CASSIPRGGETQYF

v_gene: TRBV2
CDR3aa: CASWDRRYTEAFF

v_gene: TRBV27
CDR3aa: CASSLNRPQSNSPLHF

v_gene: TRBV10-1
CDR3aa: CASSEAGSADTQYF

v_gene: TRBV28
CDR3aa: CASSPRGDEQFF

v_gene: TRBV28
CDR3aa: CASSGRTVTYNEQFF

v_gene: TRBV7-2
CDR3aa: CASSATSGRSYEQYF

v_gene: TRBV5-1
CDR3aa: CASSLGSGLAALGPLLDEQYF

v_gene: TRBV7-6
CDR3aa: CASSLAQREGITGELFF

v_gene: TRBV29-1
CDR3aa: CSVGGGEMNTEAFF

v_gene: TRBV7-6
CDR3aa: CASSLAEGLAAYEQYF

v_gene: TRBV5-1
CDR3aa: CASSSRDTNSPLHF

v_gene: TRBV6-1
CDR3aa: CASSEAGGSYNEQFF

v_gene: TRBV9
CDR3aa: CASSVGQGAHNEQFF

v_gene: TRBV23-1
CDR3aa: CASSQRWDRGTKTQYF

v_gene: TRBV28
CDR3aa: CASSLTKNTEAFF

v_gene: TRBV27
CDR3aa: CASSLSASGGVDTQYF

v_gene: TRBV7-8
CDR3aa: CASSPPGEGEKLFF

v_gene: TRBV19
CDR3aa: CASSPIGQGYEQYF

v_gene: TRBV7-2
CDR3aa: CASSLGLADLYNEQFF

v_gene: TRBV4-1
CDR3aa: CASSQGVRSEGGEKLFF